The entry below describes one TCR beta chain. Its target is unknown. The read stops 3 residues short of the end of the CDR3; the missing end is completed from the germline J gene. In germline, CDR1 is LNHDA, CDR2 SQIVND (reference sequence). Trimming took 8 bases from V and 3 from J; bases not matched to a gene: 19. The CDR3 runs 18 residues. The data were obtained in a study of T cell clonality in common variable immunodeficiency. Produced via immunoSEQ multiplex PCR; TCRdb's table is partial and in-frame only. The sample gives roughly 33,000 clones, none seen only once, and the top ten clones hold 5% to 7%. Replacement immunoglobulin had been given to every CVID subject for at least one year. The study's findings and limits: Compared with healthy controls, CVID subjects showed increased TCRbeta clonality, mostly in about a third. In common variable immunodeficiency, TCR beta chains reportedly carried fewer deletions and N-nucleotide insertions.

V gene TRBV19 combines with J gene TRBJ1-5, with TRBD1 identical over 7 bases. The sequence was collected from a human donor with common variable immunodeficiency. Sample: peripheral blood mononuclear cells. CDR3 DNA, as far as it was read: TGTGCCAGTCTAACCCCTACACCGGGACAGATGGCCAATCAGCCC. Amino acid sequence: CASLTPTPGQMANQP. The complete CDR3 sequence is CASLTPTPGQMANQPQHF.